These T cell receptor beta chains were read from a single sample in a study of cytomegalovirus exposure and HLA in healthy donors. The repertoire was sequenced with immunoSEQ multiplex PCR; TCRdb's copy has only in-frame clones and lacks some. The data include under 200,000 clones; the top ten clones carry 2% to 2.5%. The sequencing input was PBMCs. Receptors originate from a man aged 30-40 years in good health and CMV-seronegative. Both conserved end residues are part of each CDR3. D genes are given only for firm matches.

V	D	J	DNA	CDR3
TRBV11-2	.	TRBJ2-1	TGTGCCAGCAGCTTATTCCAGGGGTTGCTGAATGAGCAGTTCTTC	CASSLFQGLLNEQFF
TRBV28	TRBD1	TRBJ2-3	TGTGCCAGCAGTTTGACAGGGGGCACAGATACGCAGTATTTT	CASSLTGGTDTQYF
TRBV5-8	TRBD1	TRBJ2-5	TGTGCCAGCAGTTTGGGACAGCCTCAAGAGACCCAGTACTTC	CASSLGQPQETQYF
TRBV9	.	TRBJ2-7	TGTGCCAGCAGCCCTAGGACACAAAACTCCTACGAGCAGTACTTC	CASSPRTQNSYEQYF
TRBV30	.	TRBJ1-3	TGTGCCTGGAGTCGGGGATCATCTGGAAACACCATATATTTT	CAWSRGSSGNTIYF
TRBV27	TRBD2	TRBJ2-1	TGTGCCAGCAGTTCGGGGGGCAATGAGCAGTTCTTC	CASSSGGNEQFF
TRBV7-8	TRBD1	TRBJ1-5	TGTGCCAGCAGTTCGAGACAGGGGGGCAATCAGCCCCAGCATTTT	CASSSRQGGNQPQHF
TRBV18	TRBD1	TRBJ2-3	TGTGCCAGCTCACCACTCGGACAGGGTACGGCGGATACGCAGTATTTT	CASSPLGQGTADTQYF
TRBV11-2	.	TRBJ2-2	TGTGCCAGCAGCGTACAGGGTGTGGGCGGGGAGCTGTTTTTT	CASSVQGVGGELFF
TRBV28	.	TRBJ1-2	TGTGCCAGCAGCCCGGGGACACTGGTCTATGGCTACACCTTC	CASSPGTLVYGYTF
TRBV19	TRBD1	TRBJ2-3	TGTGCCAGTAGTTTAAGACAGGGGGCAGTAACAGATACGCAGTATTTT	CASSLRQGAVTDTQYF
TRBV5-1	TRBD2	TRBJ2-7	TGCGCCAGCAGCTTTAGCGGGAAGGGCCCCTACGAGCAGTACTTC	CASSFSGKGPYEQYF
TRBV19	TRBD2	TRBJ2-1	TGTGCCAGTAGTAGAAGTGGGCGGGGGATCTACAATGAGCAGTTCTTC	CASSRSGRGIYNEQFF
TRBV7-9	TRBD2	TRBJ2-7	TGTGCCAGCAGCGCTCCCGGGACTAGCGGCTACGAGCAGTACTTC	CASSAPGTSGYEQYF
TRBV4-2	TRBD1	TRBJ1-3	TGTGCCAGCAGCCTTGGGGACAGGGGGCTAATATATTTT	CASSLGDRGLIYF
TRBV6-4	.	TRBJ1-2	TGTGCCAGCAGTGACGATGGGGAGAGCTATGGCTACACCTTC	CASSDDGESYGYTF
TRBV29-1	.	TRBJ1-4	TGCAGCGTTGAGGTGGAGGGGAGACTGTTTTTT	CSVEVEGRLFF
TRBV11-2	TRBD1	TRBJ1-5	TGTGCCAGCAGCCCGGGGGACAGATCTTATAGCAATCAGCCCCAGCATTTT	CASSPGDRSYSNQPQHF
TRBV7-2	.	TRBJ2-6	TGTGCCAGCAGCTTATCCGTTGTCCCCAACGTCCTGACTTTC	CASSLSVVPNVLTF
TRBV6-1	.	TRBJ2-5	TGTGCCCACCAAGGGGGTTGGAATCTTGGGGAGACCCAGTACTTC	CAHQGGWNLGETQYF
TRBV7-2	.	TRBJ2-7	TGTGCCAGCAGCTTAGACGGAGGCCCCTACGAGCAGTACTTC	CASSLDGGPYEQYF